These 4 T cell receptor beta chains were all obtained from the same sample, sequenced in a study of shared clonotypes between healthy human individuals. The data were produced by immunoSEQ multiplex PCR, yet TCRdb's version contains in-frame clones alone and is incomplete. This table holds over a million clones, roughly 74% found once. Sequenced: memory CD4+ T cells from PBMCs. The subset denotes: CD45RA-negative fraction. The receptors derive from a young man in good health. Some clones in this sample may be carry-over from other donors' samples.

In its sample, this clone was seen once. The CDR3, as DNA: TGCGCCAGCAAGCCCACGACGGTACCAGATACGCAGTATTTT. Protein product: CASKPTTVPDTQYF. This sequence joins TRBV5-1 and TRBJ2-3; D gene unclear. There are 14 residues in the CDR3. V shed 6 bases and J shed 4 bases, with 15 bases lying between them. Germline values: CDR1 SGHRS, CDR2 YFSETQ. The complete variable domain, with remaining parts taken from reference TRBV5-1 and TRBJ2-3, reads KAGVTQTPRYLIKTRGQQVTLSCSPISGHRSVSWYQQTPGQGLQFLFEYFSETQRNKGNFPGRFSGRQFSNSRSEMNVSTLELGDSALYLCASKPTTVPDTQYFGPGTRLTVL.

A note on this clone: This specimen includes other DNA sequences encoding the same CDR3. The CDR3 coding sequence is TGCGCCAGCAGTTCCGGGACTAGCGGGACAACAGATACGCAGTATTTT. This translates into CASSSGTSGTTDTQYF. V is TRBV5-1 and J is TRBJ2-3; TRBD2 matches 13 bases. Trimming removed 5 bases from V and 3 bases from J; junction bases left unmatched: 6. The CDR3 sequence is 16 residues long. Germline V lookup: CDR1 SGHRS, CDR2 YFSETQ. The variable domain in full, completed from reference TRBV5-1 and TRBJ2-3, reads KAGVTQTPRYLIKTRGQQVTLSCSPISGHRSVSWYQQTPGQGLQFLFEYFSETQRNKGNFPGRFSGRQFSNSRSEMNVSTLELGDSALYLCASSSGTSGTTDTQYFGPGTRLTVL.

The chain links TRBV6-5 to TRBJ2-7, with TRBD1 matching over 7 bases. Per germline, CDR1 MNHEY and CDR2 SVGAGI. This CDR3 region has 12 residues. Trimming took 7 bases from V and 6 from J; bases not matched to a gene: 6. The CDR3 sequence is CASNRGFGEQYF. CDR3 nucleotides: TGTGCCAGCAACAGGGGCTTTGGCGAGCAGTACTTC.

In its sample, this clone was seen once. The chain carries TRBV6-6 and TRBJ1-4; D ambiguous. The CDR3 length is 10 residues. From germline, CDR1 is MNHNY and CDR2 SVGAGI (reference sequence). In nucleotides, the CDR3 is TGTGCTACTTATTTAAAAAAACTGTTTTTT. Its translation is CATYLKKLFF.